This TCR beta chain stems from a study of blood T cells in healthy people across ages. For the second PCR, which ran for 7 to 11 cycles, a sample-barcoded 5' primer and a J-beta primer mix were used. TCRdb ran MiXCR on the 5' RACE reads and lists one entry per CDR3 protein. The data show roughly 700,000 distinct CDR3 sequences, with around 45% seen just once and 25% to 35% held by the top ten. This CDR3 has 14 amino acids. V was clipped by 0 bases and J by 4 bases, with 8 bases between them. The germline CDR1 and CDR2 sequences are SGDLS and YYNGEE. This chain links TRBV9 with TRBJ2-1; D remains unclear. The sequencing sample was made of blood. This receptor was obtained from a woman in her sixties or seventies in good health. The CDR3 nucleotides are TGTGCCAGCAGCGTAGAAGCCGTGTACAATGAGCAGTTCTTC. This encodes CASSVEAVYNEQFF.